Given below is one TCR beta chain in context. V was shortened by 0 bases and J by 8 bases, with 13 bases between the two germline ends. This CDR3 region has 14 residues. Germline V gives CDR1 MNHEY, CDR2 SVGAGI. Profiled with immunoSEQ multiplex PCR; TCRdb holds only in-frame clones, not every one. This sample has some 170,000 clones, with around nine tenths found just once. This sample was taken from a study of blood T cell repertoires in COVID-19. This chain uses TRBV6-5 with TRBJ1-2; D gene unclear. This TCR was sampled from a man aged 60-69 years with active or convalescent COVID-19. Sequencing input: peripheral blood. The CDR3 spells CASSYSEHRGGYTF. CDR3 bases: TGTGCCAGCAGTTACTCGGAGCACCGAGGGGGCTACACCTTC.